The T cell receptor (beta chain) under discussion was sequenced for a study of PD-L1 blockade in urothelial cancer. Study information: Atezolizumab 1,200 mg was given intravenously every 3 weeks, starting 2014. Prior chemotherapy regimens per patient numbered 0 to 3.

As regards this clone: Its specificity is unknown.

The V end lost 2 bases, the J end lost 6 bases, and 6 bases lay between the germline ends. Germline values: CDR1 SGHTA, CDR2 FQGNSA. This CDR3 is 12 amino acids long. Patients' urothelial carcinoma was locally advanced or metastatic. Generated by immunoSEQ multiplex PCR, the TCRdb table keeps only in-frame clones and is missing some. The table lists some 84,000 clones, 87% of them singletons. Broader study findings: Lower pretreatment blood TCR clonality, under the median, predicted better survival, researchers reported.

The sample in question was PBMCs, obtained around atezolizumab (anti-PD-L1) treatment. The chain has TRBV7-2 and TRBJ2-3, with no clear D. The sequence derives from a woman aged 65 to 85 with urothelial cancer. The CDR3 DNA reads as TGTGCCAGCAGCTTAAACAGTGATACGCAGTATTTT. Translating gives CASSLNSDTQYF. Looking up the rest from reference TRBV7-2 and TRBJ2-3 gives the full variable domain: GAGVSQSPSNKVTEKGKDVELRCDPISGHTALYWYRQSLGQGLEFLIYFQGNSAPDKSGLPSDRFSAERTGGSVSTLTIQRTQQEDSAVYLCASSLNSDTQYFGPGTRLTVL.